The entry below gives a single T cell receptor (beta chain) sequence along with its context. What this receptor recognizes is not known. There are no base qualities to consult, and no much larger clone falls within one base. This sample stems from a study of STAT3 mutations in large granular lymphocyte leukemia (dated by TCRdb to between 2018 and 2020). As for the study more broadly: Roughly half of the T-LGLL patients who were sequenced longitudinally carried canonical activating STAT3 mutations. To reconstruct clonal hierarchy and dynamics, serial deep sequencing of TCRbeta CDR3 and STAT3 was performed in patients with T-cell large granular lymphocyte leukemia. More than half of T-LGLL patients received one or more immunosuppressive therapy regimens, with hematologic response in about two fifths of those treated. As controls within the study, a couple of patients with natural killer LGL leukemia were also sequenced longitudinally. On average, sequencing was done at more than 3 time points per patient, with the number of samplings ranging from 2 to 8. From an initial cohort of approximately 200 LGL patients, about 20 representative T-LGLL cases were chosen for longitudinal sequencing of TCRbeta and STAT3.

The same DNA, extracted from blood mononuclear cells, served for both the TCR sequencing and the STAT3 sequencing. The full study reports these points: Dominant TCR clone burden was found to exceed STAT3 mutant burden in several patients, suggesting that STAT3 mutation arose secondarily within a pre-expanded clone. Since codominant clonotypes persisted in some patients, a small but highly pathogenic clone may have gone undetected. At least one immunodominant TCRbeta clonotype was present in every T-LGLL patient, and multiple immunodominant subclonotypes appeared in about half of the T-LGLL patients. Because no samples were available when a clone first appeared, clonal expansion was inferred from samplings taken at other points. In 6 of 18 patients, TCR clonotype switching occurred after therapy, and every newly emerging clone was STAT3 wild type. Variable intervals between samplings and differing treatment regimens complicated linking therapy response to changes in TCR clonal burden.

TCRbeta libraries were sequenced on an Illumina MiSeq, and an average of about 40,773 productive templates per sample was obtained. TCRbeta CDR3 libraries were generated with the immunoSEQ assay using multiplex PCR amplification. Regarding the original processing steps: Repertoire diversity was calculated as previously defined, and values close to 0 indicated extremely monoclonal samples. TCRdb obtained this table from immuneACCESS and retained in-frame rearrangements with V and J assigned. These tables miss some clones; where compared with another copy, unresolved V genes account for less than half of the shortfall, and the remainder is unexplained. For V, J and clone size, that table is used; D and trimming come from the DNA. In all, the sample holds approximately 7,800 clones, and about nine tenths of those were seen once. The ten most abundant clones make up around 42% of the sample. There are 14 amino acids in the CDR3, from cysteine to phenylalanine inclusive. The read is trimmed to its CDR3 DNA, 42 bases read in frame from base 1. CDR1 is given as SGHDN and CDR2 as FVKESK, both from the germline V gene. The junction carries 17 bases between V and J, which are trimmed by 5 bases and 8 bases respectively.

This receptor was obtained from a man aged 50-59 years with T-cell large granular lymphocyte leukemia. Some clones in this sample may be carry-over from other donors' samples. The age is the age at diagnosis. The rearrangement joined TRBV14 to TRBJ2-3, with TRBD1 as a weak D call on 5 bases. Sequences were obtained from peripheral blood mononuclear cells. The nucleotides read TGTGCCAGCAGCGACGACCAGGGTGGCTTTACGCAGTATTTT. The translation is CASSDDQGGFTQYF.